Listed below are T cell receptor beta chains from one sample, sequenced in a study. Using its own MiXCR run on the RT-PCR reads, TCRdb lists one record per CDR3 protein. The sample includes hundreds of thousands of distinct CDR3 sequences, approximately 15% of them seen just once. Sequenced: memory CD4+ T cells from blood. The receptors were gathered from a female donor in good health, serving as a healthy control. Each CDR3 is given with its conserved first and last residue. The D gene is left open where the match is weak. Expanded clones get a size class; other rows say once, few or many, or leave the size out.

cdr3_nt cdr3_aa j_call v_call clone_size d_call
TGTGCCACCAGGACAGGGCTGGGCGACAATGAGCAGTTCTTC CATRTGLGDNEQFF TRBJ2-1 TRBV24-1 many TRBD1
TGCAGCGGAACCATCGTCTCTGGAAACACCATATATTTT CSGTIVSGNTIYF TRBJ1-3 TRBV29-1 many NA
TGTGCCACCAGTGATTTGGGGGGGCGCTTGCCAGATACGCAGTATTTT CATSDLGGRLPDTQYF TRBJ2-3 TRBV24-1 few NA
TGTGCCAGCGCGTCCAGGGACAGGGGGCGATCTGAAGCTTTCTTT CASASRDRGRSEAFF TRBJ1-1 TRBV6-2/TRBV6-3 few TRBD1
TGTGCCAGCAGCGTAGCTTGGGAACAGATCAATGAGCAGTTCTTC CASSVAWEQINEQFF TRBJ2-1 TRBV9 NA NA
TGTGCCAGCAGTTTAGTCGGACAGGGGAAGGACTATGGCTACACCTTC CASSLVGQGKDYGYTF TRBJ1-2 TRBV27 many TRBD1
TGTGCCAGCAGCGTTGCAACCATAGATACGCAGTATTTT CASSVATIDTQYF TRBJ2-3 TRBV9 few NA
TGTGCCAGCAGCGGGACAGGGGCCTACCAAGAGACCCAGTACTTC CASSGTGAYQETQYF TRBJ2-5 TRBV5-4 NA TRBD1
TGCAGTGCTAGAGAGGGGTACAATGAGCAGTTCTTC CSAREGYNEQFF TRBJ2-1 TRBV20-1 NA NA
TGTGCCAGCAGCCTGCTGACAGGGAATGAAAAACTGTTTTTT CASSLLTGNEKLFF TRBJ1-4 TRBV11-2 few TRBD1
TGCGCCAGCAGCTTCGCGGGATCCTACGAGCAGTACTTC CASSFAGSYEQYF TRBJ2-7 TRBV5-1 many NA
TGTGCCAGCAGCTTAACGAGGGGGGAGGCTTTCTTT CASSLTRGEAFF TRBJ1-1 TRBV7-3 NA NA
TGTGCCACCAGCCTAGGATGGGACACAGATACGCAGTATTTT CATSLGWDTDTQYF TRBJ2-3 TRBV15 few NA
TGTGCCAGCAGCGTGACAGGGGATAGCAATCAGCCCCAGCATTTT CASSVTGDSNQPQHF TRBJ1-5 TRBV9 many TRBD1
TGTGCCAGCAGCTTGGACAGGGCCACTAATGAAAAACTGTTTTTT CASSLDRATNEKLFF TRBJ1-4 TRBV7-3 NA TRBD1
TGTGCCAGCAGGAAGACAGCCTACAATGAGCAGTTCTTC CASRKTAYNEQFF TRBJ2-1 TRBV5-6 many NA
TGTGCCAGCAGCTTGTCGGGGGGGCCTACCGGGGAGCTGTTTTTT CASSLSGGPTGELFF TRBJ2-2 TRBV7-6 NA TRBD2
TGTGCCAGCAGTGAAGGGTCAGTTGGGGCCAACGTCCTGACTTTC CASSEGSVGANVLTF TRBJ2-6 TRBV6-1 few NA
TGCGCCAGCAGCTTGATGGATGTGGGCACTGAAGCTTTCTTT CASSLMDVGTEAFF TRBJ1-1 TRBV5-1 NA NA
TGCAGTGCTAGGTTTGGGGCTCCTGGAAACACCATATATTTT CSARFGAPGNTIYF TRBJ1-3 TRBV20-1 NA NA
TGCAGTGCCACGACAGGGACCCAGCCCCAGCATTTT CSATTGTQPQHF TRBJ1-5 TRBV20-1 few TRBD1
TGCGCCAGCAGCTTGGTTTTAGCGACTCGCAATGAGCAGTTCTTC CASSLVLATRNEQFF TRBJ2-1 TRBV5-1 few NA
TGCGCCAGCAGCCAAGTCCCGACTATTGATTCACCCCTCCACTTT CASSQVPTIDSPLHF TRBJ1-6 TRBV4-3 many NA
TGTGCCAGCAGCTCGGGACAGACCTACCTGAGGCTCGAGCAGTACTTC CASSSGQTYLRLEQYF TRBJ2-7 TRBV7-9 few TRBD1
TGTGCCAGCAGTGACCCGGACGGGAAGAATGAAGCTTTCTTT CASSDPDGKNEAFF TRBJ1-1 TRBV6-5 many NA
TGCGCCACCCGGGAGGGCCTGTTCAATGAGCAGTTCTTC CATREGLFNEQFF TRBJ2-1 TRBV4-1 many TRBD2
TGTGCCAGCAGTACGACAGGTGGGGAACTAAACGAGCAGTACTTC CASSTTGGELNEQYF TRBJ2-7 TRBV28 NA NA
TGCGCCAGCAGCCGAGACAGGGGGAGAGGAGATACGCAGTATTTT CASSRDRGRGDTQYF TRBJ2-3 TRBV5-1 many TRBD1
TGTGCCAGCAGCCGCGGCGGAGGTGGGGAAAAACTGTTTTTT CASSRGGGGEKLFF TRBJ1-4 TRBV12-3/TRBV12-4 few NA
TGCGCCAGCAGCCCCGGGACCTCCTTAAGCACAGATACGCAGTATTTT CASSPGTSLSTDTQYF TRBJ2-3 TRBV5-1 NA NA
TGTGCCAGCAGCAACCTCCCCGGGGCCCTCGGGTACGAGCAGTACTTC CASSNLPGALGYEQYF TRBJ2-7 TRBV6-2/TRBV6-3 few NA
TGCGCCAGCAGCTTGGGACAGGCCCCAGAAGCTTTCTTT CASSLGQAPEAFF TRBJ1-1 TRBV5-1 NA NA
TGTGCCAGCAGTTCACCGGCAGTAAGCCACTACGAGCAGTACTTC CASSSPAVSHYEQYF TRBJ2-7 TRBV28 NA NA
TGTGCCAGCAGAGGGGTGGGCACCGGGGAGCTGTTTTTT CASRGVGTGELFF TRBJ2-2 TRBV7-9 few NA
TGCAGTGCCATTTCTTCCCAGGGCAGCACTGAAGCTTTCTTT CSAISSQGSTEAFF TRBJ1-1 TRBV20-1 NA NA
TGTGCCAGCAGTTCCTTAGCGGGGGGGGATTACAATGAGCAGTTCTTC CASSSLAGGDYNEQFF TRBJ2-1 TRBV7-6 few TRBD2
TGCAGTGCTAAGGGAGAGGCCAATTCACCCCTCCACTTT CSAKGEANSPLHF TRBJ1-6 TRBV20-1 NA NA
TGTGCCAGCAGCTCGGACAGTTTAAACTTTGAAGCTTTCTTT CASSSDSLNFEAFF TRBJ1-1 TRBV11-1 NA NA
TGTGCCAGCAGCTTAACCGGACAGGGCTATGGCTACACCTTC CASSLTGQGYGYTF TRBJ1-2 TRBV7-3 many TRBD1
TGCGCCAGCAGCCGAGCGGGGGGGGGGAACAATGAGCAGTTCTTC CASSRAGGGNNEQFF TRBJ2-1 TRBV4-3 few TRBD2
TGTGCCAGCAGCCCGGGACAGGGGCACCACAATGAGCAGTTCTTC CASSPGQGHHNEQFF TRBJ2-1 TRBV6-6 many TRBD1
TGCAGTGCTAGTGTGGCGGGGTCCCCGCAGTATTTT CSASVAGSPQYF TRBJ2-3 TRBV20-1 many NA
TGTGCCAGCAGTGCCAGACCGCAGGGGGCATCTCTCCGTGAGCAGTTCTTC CASSARPQGASLREQFF TRBJ2-1 TRBV27 many TRBD1
TGTGCCAGCAGCAAGACCCTCCTAGGAAACACCGGGGAGCTGTTTTTT CASSKTLLGNTGELFF TRBJ2-2 TRBV2 NA NA
TGTGCCAGCAGCCCCCGAGACTTATCGGGGGAGCTGTTTTTT CASSPRDLSGELFF TRBJ2-2 TRBV11-2 NA NA
TGCAGTGCAGCCCGGACTAGCGGCAACTACGAGCAGTACTTC CSAARTSGNYEQYF TRBJ2-7 TRBV20-1 NA TRBD2
TGCGCCAGCAGCTTTTTTGGCAGGGGATCGGGCACTGAAGCTTTCTTT CASSFFGRGSGTEAFF TRBJ1-1 TRBV5-1 NA NA
TGCGCCAGCAGCCAAGATCTAGTGTCCTTGAACTCCTATAATTCACCCCTCCACTTT CASSQDLVSLNSYNSPLHF TRBJ1-6 TRBV4-3 many NA
TGTGCCAGCAGTTTATCGCCGGGACAGGGACGTCAGCCCCAGCATTTT CASSLSPGQGRQPQHF TRBJ1-5 TRBV28 few TRBD1
TGTGCCATCAGTCGTCCACCGGGACAGGGTTTAGAGACCCAGTACTTC CAISRPPGQGLETQYF TRBJ2-5 TRBV10-3 many TRBD1
TGTGCCAGCAGCCTGTCTAGCGGGGGCATTTACGAGCAGTACTTC CASSLSSGGIYEQYF TRBJ2-7 TRBV14 few TRBD2
TGTGCCAGCATCAGGTTCAACTACGGTTCCTACGAGCAGTACTTC CASIRFNYGSYEQYF TRBJ2-7 TRBV6-5 many NA
TGCAGCGTTGACCGGACAGGGGCACGCAATGAGCAGTTCTTC CSVDRTGARNEQFF TRBJ2-1 TRBV29-1 NA TRBD1